Following are 21 T cell receptor beta chains from one sample sequenced in a study of blood T cell repertoires in COVID-19. The assay was immunoSEQ multiplex PCR, and TCRdb's table has in-frame clones only and misses some. Of some 120,000 clones detected, 75% to 90% appear once; the ten largest clones hold about 4.3%. The sequencing input was peripheral blood. These receptors originate from a human donor in a cohort sampled during active COVID-19.

The genes are TRBV5-7 and TRBJ1-2; D is possibly TRBD1 (6 bases). TRBV5-7 is classed as an ORF, of uncertain function. The CDR3 runs 15 residues. V was clipped by 2 bases and J by 5 bases, with 16 bases between them. CDR3 bases: TGTGCCAGCAGCTTAGTAACAGGGCCCGATTATGGCTACACCTTC. It translates to CASSLVTGPDYGYTF.

This sequence joins TRBV19 and TRBJ1-5, with D unresolved. Germline V gives CDR1 LNHDA, CDR2 SQIVND (reference sequence). V gave up 5 bases and J gave up 2 bases, with 16 bases separating them. The CDR3 has 16 amino acids. Written as DNA, the CDR3 is TGTGCCAGTAGTCATTGGGCAGGTCAGGGCAATCAGCCCCAGCATTTT. Its protein product is CASSHWAGQGNQPQHF.

This chain joins TRBV6-5 and TRBJ1-1, with D tentatively TRBD1 (5 bases). CDR1 and CDR2 from the germline V gene are MNHEY and SVGAGI. Trimming removed 7 bases at V and 1 base at J, with 7 bases between. CDR3 length: 12 amino acids. The CDR3 bases are TGTGCCAGCACCAGGGAGAACACTGAAGCTTTCTTT. As protein: CASTRENTEAFF.

The V gene is TRBV14, the J gene TRBJ2-4, with unresolved D. The ends were cut back, 3 bases at V and 5 bases at J, with 11 bases in the middle. The CDR3 length is 14 residues. CDR1 is SGHDN, CDR2 FVKESK, per germline. The CDR3 protein is CASSHSVVQNIQYF. CDR3 in DNA: TGTGCCAGCAGCCACTCGGTAGTCCAAAACATTCAGTACTTC.

The J gene is TRBJ1-2, the V gene TRBV19; D call uncertain. The CDR3 runs to 16 residues. The V and J ends lost 5 bases and 4 bases respectively, with 20 bases between them. Germline V gene sequence: CDR1 LNHDA, CDR2 SQIVND (reference sequence). The CDR3 sequence: CASSPTGIPAVYGYTF. CDR3 sequence (DNA): TGTGCCAGTAGTCCCACCGGGATTCCTGCTGTCTATGGCTACACCTTC.

This clone showed up just once. The chain carries TRBV6-5 and TRBJ1-3; perhaps TRBD1 as D (6 bases). Per germline, CDR1 MNHEY and CDR2 SVGAGI. V lost 1 base, J lost 4 bases, and 11 bases lay in between. The CDR3 consists of 15 residues. CDR3 coding DNA: TGTGCCAGCAGTTACTTATCAGGGGCCGGAAACACCATATATTTT. Translation gives CASSYLSGAGNTIYF.

The V call is TRBV5-4, the J call TRBJ1-2, with 7 bases aligning to TRBD1. Germline CDR1 SGHNT, CDR2 YYREEE (reference sequence). The CDR3 length is 14 residues. The V gene end was trimmed by 4 bases and the J gene end by 4 bases; junction bases not matched to a gene: 7. The CDR3 reads CASSPGQAGYGYTF. CDR3 in DNA: TGTGCCAGCAGCCCTGGACAGGCGGGCTATGGCTACACCTTC.

This clone has a single count. V usage is TRBV10-3 and J usage is TRBJ2-7, with D tentatively TRBD2 (7 bases). CDR1 ENHRY and CDR2 SYGVKD come from the germline V gene. V lost 10 bases to trimming and J lost 1 base, with 17 bases between them. The CDR3 runs 14 residues. The CDR3 loop reads CATTEGEGSYEQYV. CDR3 bases: TGTGCCACCACTGAGGGGGAGGGGTCCTACGAGCAGTACGTC.

V and J are TRBV7-9 and TRBJ1-2, with D perhaps TRBD1 (5 bases). Per germline, CDR1 SEHNR and CDR2 FQNEAQ (reference sequence). V lost 1 base and J lost 7, with 13 bases in between. This CDR3 is 14 amino acids long. The CDR3 protein is CASSLGLQGLGYTF. For the CDR3, the DNA is TGTGCCAGCAGCTTAGGGTTGCAGGGACTTGGCTACACCTTC. Full variable domain (remainder filled in from reference TRBV7-9 and TRBJ1-2): DTGVSQNPRHKITKRGQNVTFRCDPISEHNRLYWYRQTLGQGPEFLTYFQNEAQLEKSRLLSDRFSAERPKGSFSTLEIQRTEQGDSAMYLCASSLGLQGLGYTFGSGTRLTVV.

The rearrangement links TRBV7-2 to TRBJ1-2; 8 bases are shared with TRBD1. J was trimmed by 14 bases and V by 5 bases; bases with no gene match: 13. The CDR3 has 13 amino acids. Germline loops: CDR1 SGHTA, CDR2 FQGNSA. The CDR3 DNA follows: TGTGCCAGCAGCACCCGTACCGACAGGGGTGGAACCTTC. This translates into CASSTRTDRGGTF.

The chain has TRBV6-5 and TRBJ1-2; the D gene is possibly TRBD1 (5 bases). CDR1 MNHEY and CDR2 SVGAGI come from the germline V gene. V lost 0 bases and J 8 bases, leaving 10 bases between the germline ends. The CDR3 spans 13 residues. The CDR3 region is CASSYSGVGGYTF. The CDR3 nucleotides are TGTGCCAGCAGTTACTCAGGGGTGGGCGGCTACACCTTC.

The rearrangement uses TRBV2 and TRBJ1-1; D perhaps matches TRBD1 (6 bases). There are 16 residues in the CDR3. V gave up 10 bases and J gave up 0 bases, with 21 bases separating them. The V gene's germline CDR1 is SNHLY and CDR2 FYNNEI. The CDR3, as DNA: TGTGCCATAAGAGAGGGGGTAAAACTCTTGAACACTGAAGCTTTCTTT. Encoded protein: CAIREGVKLLNTEAFF.

The chain combines TRBV14 with TRBJ1-1; weak D call: TRBD1 (5 bases). CDR3 length: 14 amino acids. The V and J ends lost 0 bases and 4 bases respectively, with 9 bases between them. Germline-derived CDR1 and CDR2 are SGHDN and FVKESK. The CDR3 nucleotides read TGTGCCAGCAGCCAAGAGCATAGGGGCACTGAAGCTTTCTTT. Its translation: CASSQEHRGTEAFF.

V usage is TRBV2 and J usage is TRBJ2-7; D gene unclear. Germline-derived CDR1 and CDR2 are SNHLY and FYNNEI. The CDR3 loop spans 10 amino acids. V was shortened by 9 bases and J by 4 bases, with 7 bases between the two germline ends. The CDR3 bases are TGTGCCAGGAGTATATACGAGCAGTACGTC. This codes for CARSIYEQYV.

This chain links TRBV12-5 with TRBJ2-7, with 9 bases lining up with TRBD1. This CDR3 comprises 14 residues. The V gene end was trimmed by 5 bases and the J gene end by 3 bases; junction bases not matched to a gene: 5. The germline V gene encodes CDR1 LGHNT and CDR2 FRNRAP. The CDR3 bases are TGTGCTAGTGGTCTCGGGACAGGGCGCTACGAGCAGTACTTC. Its protein product is CASGLGTGRYEQYF.

J is TRBJ2-6 and V is TRBV7-9; TRBD1 matches 10 bases. The germline gives CDR1 SEHNR, CDR2 FQNEAQ (reference sequence). The CDR3 has 18 residues. The V gene end was trimmed by 5 bases and the J gene end by 3 bases; junction bases not matched to a gene: 10. The CDR3 bases are TGTGCCAGCAGCCATCGGGGACAGGGGAGGGTTGGGGCCAACGTCCTGACTTTC. Protein product: CASSHRGQGRVGANVLTF.

The J gene is TRBJ1-4, the V gene TRBV19; the D is unclear. Germline V gives CDR1 LNHDA, CDR2 SQIVND (reference sequence). The CDR3 covers 15 residues. Trimming pared 3 bases from V and 0 bases from J, leaving 8 bases between. CDR3 sequence: CASSIQVATNEKLFF. The CDR3 DNA follows: TGTGCCAGTAGTATTCAGGTCGCAACTAATGAAAAACTGTTTTTT.

The chain is built from TRBV28 and TRBJ2-7, with TRBD1 matching over 8 bases. V gave up 7 bases and J gave up 5 bases; unmatched junction bases: 7. This CDR3 has 13 amino acids. Germline CDR1 MDHEN, CDR2 SYDVKM. CDR3 in amino acids: CASTRQGFDEQYV. The DNA of the CDR3 is TGTGCCAGCACGAGACAGGGGTTTGACGAGCAGTACGTC.

V and J are TRBV3-1 (or the pseudogene TRBV3-2) and TRBJ2-5; 12 bases are a match to TRBD2. CDR1 LGHDT and CDR2 YNNKEL come from the germline V gene (reference sequence). This CDR3 has 15 residues. Trimming at V came to 4 bases and at J to 2 bases, leaving 2 bases not matched to a gene. The CDR3 DNA is TGTGCCAGCAGCCTCGGACTAGCGGGGCAAGAGACCCAGTACTTC. Protein sequence: CASSLGLAGQETQYF.

Only a few counts were recorded for this clone. In DNA form, the CDR3 reads TGTGCCAGCAGACCGGGACAGGGGGGTGGCTACACCTTC. Residues: CASRPGQGGGYTF. The J gene is TRBJ1-2, the V gene TRBV6-5, with 11 nucleotides matching TRBD1. The length of the CDR3 is 13 residues. Germline lookup yields CDR1 MNHEY and CDR2 SVGAGI. Trimming removed 6 bases from V and 7 bases from J; junction bases left unmatched: 4.

The rearrangement links TRBV2 to TRBJ1-5; TRBD1 matches 7 bases. Germline V gene sequence: CDR1 SNHLY, CDR2 FYNNEI. V was pared by 2 bases and J by 3 bases, with 4 bases of the junction left unmatched. The CDR3 is made up of 15 amino acids. The CDR3 sequence is CASSERGQLNQPQHF. The CDR3 DNA sequence: TGTGCCAGCAGTGAAAGGGGACAGCTCAATCAGCCCCAGCATTTT.